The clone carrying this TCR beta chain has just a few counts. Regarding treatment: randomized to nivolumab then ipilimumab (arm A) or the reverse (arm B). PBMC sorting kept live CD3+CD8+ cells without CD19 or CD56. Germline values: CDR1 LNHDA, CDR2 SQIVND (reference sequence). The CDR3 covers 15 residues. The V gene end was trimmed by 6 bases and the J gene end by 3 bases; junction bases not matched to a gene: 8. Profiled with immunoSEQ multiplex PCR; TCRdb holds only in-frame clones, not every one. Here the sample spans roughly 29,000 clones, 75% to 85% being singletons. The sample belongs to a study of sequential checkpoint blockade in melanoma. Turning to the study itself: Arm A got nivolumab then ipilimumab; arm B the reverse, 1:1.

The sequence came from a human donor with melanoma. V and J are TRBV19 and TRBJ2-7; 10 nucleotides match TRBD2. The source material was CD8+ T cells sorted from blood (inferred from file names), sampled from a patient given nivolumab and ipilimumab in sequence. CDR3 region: CASRVAGGHFYEQYF. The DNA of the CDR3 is TGTGCCAGTAGGGTAGCGGGAGGTCACTTCTACGAGCAGTACTTC. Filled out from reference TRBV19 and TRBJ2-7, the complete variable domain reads DGGITQSPKYLFRKEGQNVTLSCEQNLNHDAMYWYRQDPGQGLRLIYYSQIVNDFQKGDIAEGYSVSREKKESFPLTVTSAQKNPTAFYLCASRVAGGHFYEQYFGPGTRLTVT.